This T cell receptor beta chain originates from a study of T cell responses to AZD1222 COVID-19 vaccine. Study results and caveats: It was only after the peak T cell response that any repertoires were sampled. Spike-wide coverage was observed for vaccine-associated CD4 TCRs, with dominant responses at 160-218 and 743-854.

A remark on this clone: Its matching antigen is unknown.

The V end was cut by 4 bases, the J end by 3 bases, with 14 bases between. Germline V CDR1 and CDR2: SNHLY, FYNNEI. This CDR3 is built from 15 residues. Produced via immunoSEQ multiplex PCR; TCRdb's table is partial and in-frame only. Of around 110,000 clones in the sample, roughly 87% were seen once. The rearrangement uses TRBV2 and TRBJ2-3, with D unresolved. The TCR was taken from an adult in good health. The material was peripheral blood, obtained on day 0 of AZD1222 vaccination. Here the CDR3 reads CASSGWMKVTDTQYF. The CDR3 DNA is TGTGCCAGCAGTGGATGGATGAAGGTAACAGATACGCAGTATTTT.